The clone carrying this T cell receptor beta chain was recorded at least ten times. Antigen unknown. CDR3 length: 14 residues. V lost 4 bases, J lost 5 bases, and 12 bases lay in between. CDR1 is SGHRS, CDR2 YFSETQ, per germline. This sample stems from a study of T-cell memory formation after mild COVID-19. The overall study: TCR clusters mostly belonged to single donors. Study-wide results and caveats: Researchers found some responding clones in pre-infection memory, a sign that cross-reactive memory joined.

TCRdb re-derived calls from the 5' RACE reads in MiXCR, one entry per CDR3 protein. The sample contains 310,000 or so distinct CDR3 sequences, 15% of which appear only once. This chain uses TRBV5-1 with TRBJ1-4; D not certain. The source is a man aged 18 to 29 who had mild COVID-19 (a few samples of this study predate the infection). Cell type and time point are not known. The material sequenced was PBMCs or a T cell subset sorted from them (not recorded which). The DNA for the CDR3 is TGCGCCAGCAGCAAGGGTTTCCCGAATGAAAAACTGTTTTTT. Its protein product is CASSKGFPNEKLFF.